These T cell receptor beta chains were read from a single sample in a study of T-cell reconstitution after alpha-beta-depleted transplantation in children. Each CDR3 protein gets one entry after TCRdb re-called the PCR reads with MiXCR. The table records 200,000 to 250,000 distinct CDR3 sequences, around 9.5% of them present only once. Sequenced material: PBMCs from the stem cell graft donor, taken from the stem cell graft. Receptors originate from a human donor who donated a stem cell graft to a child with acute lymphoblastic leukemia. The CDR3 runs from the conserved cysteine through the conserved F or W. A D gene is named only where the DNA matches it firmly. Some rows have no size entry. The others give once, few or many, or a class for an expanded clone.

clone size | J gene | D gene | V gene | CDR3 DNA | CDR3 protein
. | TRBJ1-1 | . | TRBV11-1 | TGTGCCAGCAGCTCCCCCCGGGGGGCAGGTTCAGTGAACACTGAAGCTTTCTTT | CASSSPRGAGSVNTEAFF
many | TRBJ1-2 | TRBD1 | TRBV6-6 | TGTGCCAGCAGTTACAGGGACAGCTATGGCTACACCTTC | CASSYRDSYGYTF
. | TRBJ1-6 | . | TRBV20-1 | TGCAGTGCTAGAGATGAAGTTCGCGAGGGTGCTTATAATTCACCCCTCCACTTT | CSARDEVREGAYNSPLHF
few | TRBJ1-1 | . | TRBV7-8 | TGTGCCAGCAGCCACGCCAGGGGCCGAAACACTGAAGCTTTCTTT | CASSHARGRNTEAFF
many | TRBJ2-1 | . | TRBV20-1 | TGCAGTGCTCCGGCCTGGGATGAGCAGTTCTTC | CSAPAWDEQFF
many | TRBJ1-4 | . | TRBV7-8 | TGTGCCAGCAGCTTAGCAATGGGAAGGGAACTGTTTTTT | CASSLAMGRELFF
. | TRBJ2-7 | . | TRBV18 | TGTGCCAGCTCACCAAAGGTAGAAACCTACGAGCAGTACTTC | CASSPKVETYEQYF
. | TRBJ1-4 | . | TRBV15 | TGTGCCACCAGCAGAGATCAGGGTACGGGTGAAAAACTGTTTTTT | CATSRDQGTGEKLFF
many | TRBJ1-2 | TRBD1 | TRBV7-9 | TGTGCCAGCAGGGACAGGGATTTCGCTATAGGCTACACCTTC | CASRDRDFAIGYTF
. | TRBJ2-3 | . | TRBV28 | TGTGCCAGCAGTTTAAGGGCAGCAGATACGCAGTATTTT | CASSLRAADTQYF
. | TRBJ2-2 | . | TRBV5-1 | TGCGCCAGCACTTTGGGGAAGGCAACGAACACCGGGGAGCTGTTTTTT | CASTLGKATNTGELFF
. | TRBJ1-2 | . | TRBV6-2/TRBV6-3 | TGTGCCAGCATCGTTGGGGGACGGAAATATGCTAACTATGGCTACACCTTC | CASIVGGRKYANYGYTF
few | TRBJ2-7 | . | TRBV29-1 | TGCAGCGTTGACGGTGTCGGGGATCAGGAGCAGTACTTC | CSVDGVGDQEQYF
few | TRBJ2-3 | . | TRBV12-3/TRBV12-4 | TGTGCCAGCAATCAAAAGAACCAGGGGACAGATACGCAGTATTTT | CASNQKNQGTDTQYF
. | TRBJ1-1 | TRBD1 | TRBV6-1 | TGTGCCAGCAGTCCCACAGGGGTCGAGACTGAAGCTTTCTTT | CASSPTGVETEAFF
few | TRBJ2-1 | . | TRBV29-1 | TGCAGCGTTGGGAAGGGGCAGAATATTTACAATGAGCAGTTCTTC | CSVGKGQNIYNEQFF
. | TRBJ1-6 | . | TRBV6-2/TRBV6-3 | TGTGCCAGCAGTTACCTCAATCGGGAGGCACCCCTCCACTTT | CASSYLNREAPLHF
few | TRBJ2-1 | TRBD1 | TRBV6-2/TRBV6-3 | TGTGCCAGCAGTTATGGACAGGGGGCCTCAAATGAGCAGTTCTTC | CASSYGQGASNEQFF
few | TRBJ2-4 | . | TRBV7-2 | TGTGCCAGCAGCTTAGCCACAGGCTCTCCCAAAAACATTCAGTACTTC | CASSLATGSPKNIQYF
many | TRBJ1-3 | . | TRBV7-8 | TGTGCCAGCACCGAAATGACCCGAGGAAACACCATATATTTT | CASTEMTRGNTIYF
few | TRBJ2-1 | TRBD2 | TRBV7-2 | TGTGCCAGCAGCCCCGCCCAAAGACTAGCGGCCTACAATGAGCAGTTCTTC | CASSPAQRLAAYNEQFF
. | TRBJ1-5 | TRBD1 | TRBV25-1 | TGTGCCAGCCGCAAAAACCGGGACAGGGCGAGCAATCAGCCCCAGCATTTT | CASRKNRDRASNQPQHF
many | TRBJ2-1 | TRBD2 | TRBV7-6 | TGTGCCAGCAGCTTTCCACTAGCGGGGGCCACAGGCTCCTACAATGAGCAGTTCTTC | CASSFPLAGATGSYNEQFF
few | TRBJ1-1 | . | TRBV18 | TGTGCCAGCTCACGTACAATAACACAGGGGAACACTGAAGCTTTCTTT | CASSRTITQGNTEAFF
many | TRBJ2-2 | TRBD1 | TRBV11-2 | TGTGCCAGCAGACGGAGGACAGGGGGTGGAACCGGGGAGCTGTTTTTT | CASRRRTGGGTGELFF
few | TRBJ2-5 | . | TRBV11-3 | TGTGCCAGCAGCTTGAGAGATGCAGGGACCCAGTACTTC | CASSLRDAGTQYF
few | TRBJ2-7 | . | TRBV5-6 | TGTGCCAGCAACCTCTTGGGGGGACGGACCCACGAGCAGTACTTC | CASNLLGGRTHEQYF
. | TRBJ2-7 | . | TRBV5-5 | TGTGCCAGCAGCTTGGATCCGGGGACGACGTCCTACGAGCAGTACTTC | CASSLDPGTTSYEQYF
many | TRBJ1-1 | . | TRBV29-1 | TGCAGCGTTGAAGATTACACTCCCACTGAAGCTTTCTTT | CSVEDYTPTEAFF
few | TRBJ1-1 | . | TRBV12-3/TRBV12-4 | TGTGCCAGCAGTTTTAGACGCAAGAACACTGAAGCTTTCTTT | CASSFRRKNTEAFF
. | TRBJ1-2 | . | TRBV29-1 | TGCAGCGTTGAAGATGGGGTCCATGGCTACACCTTC | CSVEDGVHGYTF
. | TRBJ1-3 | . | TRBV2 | TGTGCCAGTATGGCGGCAGACTCTGGAAACACCATATATTTT | CASMAADSGNTIYF
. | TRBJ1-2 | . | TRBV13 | TGTGCCAGCAGCCTTGGTCTGGAGGGCGACTATGGCTACACCTTC | CASSLGLEGDYGYTF
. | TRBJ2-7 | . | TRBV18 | TGTGCCAGCTCATCCTACGGCAGAGGATACGAGCAGTACTTC | CASSSYGRGYEQYF
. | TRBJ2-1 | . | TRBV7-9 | TGTGCCAGCAGCTTTCGGGCGCCTAAGGGCAATGAGCAGTTCTTC | CASSFRAPKGNEQFF
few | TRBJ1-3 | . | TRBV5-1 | TGCGCCAGCACCCCGGGGGGGGCTGGAAACACCATATATTTT | CASTPGGAGNTIYF
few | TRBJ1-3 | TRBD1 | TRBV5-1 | TGCGCCAGCAGCTTGGTTCCGGGACAGGGAACAGGAAACACCATATATTTT | CASSLVPGQGTGNTIYF
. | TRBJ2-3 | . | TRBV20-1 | TGCAGTGCTAGGATCCCGGGACGAGGCACAGATACGCAGTATTTT | CSARIPGRGTDTQYF
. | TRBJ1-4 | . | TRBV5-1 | TGCGCCAGCAGCGCGGTGGCTAATGAAAAACTGTTTTTT | CASSAVANEKLFF
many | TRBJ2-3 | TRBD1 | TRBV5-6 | TGTGCCAGCAGCCAGCCGGGACAGGGAGTAGATACGCAGTATTTT | CASSQPGQGVDTQYF
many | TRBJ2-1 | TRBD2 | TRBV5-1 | TGCGCCAGCAGCTTGGAGGCTAGCGGGGTATACAATGAGCAGTTCTTC | CASSLEASGVYNEQFF
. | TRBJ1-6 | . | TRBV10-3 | TGTGCCATCAGTGAGCGGCAACACGGGTCACCCCTCCACTTT | CAISERQHGSPLHF
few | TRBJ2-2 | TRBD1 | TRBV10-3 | TGTGCCACCGGACAGGAGGTCCAGGGGGAGCTGTTTTTT | CATGQEVQGELFF
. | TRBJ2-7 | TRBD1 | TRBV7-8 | TGTGCCAGCAACCACGACAGGGATAGCGAGCAGTACTTC | CASNHDRDSEQYF
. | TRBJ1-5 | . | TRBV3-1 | TGTGCCAGCAGCCAAGGGGCGGCTGGGGTCGGGGGTCAGCCCCAGCATTTT | CASSQGAAGVGGQPQHF
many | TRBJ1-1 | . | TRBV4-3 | TGCGCCAGCAGCCAAATGGGGCTTCCGAACACTGAAGCTTTCTTT | CASSQMGLPNTEAFF
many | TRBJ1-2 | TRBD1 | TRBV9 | TGTGCCAGCAGCGTGGACAGGGAAGCCTATGGCTACACCTTC | CASSVDREAYGYTF
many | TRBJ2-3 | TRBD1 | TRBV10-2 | TGCGCCAGCAGTGGGACAGGGGGCTCTGCAGATACGCAGTATTTT | CASSGTGGSADTQYF
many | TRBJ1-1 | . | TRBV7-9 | TGTGCCAGCAGCTTCGGGGGAGTAGGGAACACTGAAGCTTTCTTT | CASSFGGVGNTEAFF
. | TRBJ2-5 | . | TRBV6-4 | TGTGCCAGCAGTGAGGGGACGGCGGATCAAGAGACCCAGTACTTC | CASSEGTADQETQYF
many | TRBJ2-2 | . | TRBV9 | TGTGCCAGCAGCGTCGGAAACACCGGGGAGCTGTTTTTT | CASSVGNTGELFF